Below are 13 T cell receptor beta chains sequenced from a single sample in a study of CD8+CD57+ T cells in acquired aplastic anemia. TCR beta VDJ combinations and CDR3 sequences were profiled from genomic DNA. TCRdb itself ran the reads through MiXCR, one entry per CDR3 protein. The sample consists of around 400,000 distinct CDR3 sequences, 55% to 70% of them appearing once. Source material: sorted CD4+, CD8+, or CD8+CD57+ T cells (not recorded which) from PBMCs. The receptors come from a human donor in good health, serving as a control.

CDR3 coding DNA: TGCGCCAGCAGCTCCGCCAGCGGGATGAACACTGAAGCTTTCTTT. It encodes CASSSASGMNTEAFF. The chain carries TRBV5-1 and TRBJ1-1; D is unresolved. Germline values: CDR1 SGHRS, CDR2 YFSETQ. Trimming pared 3 bases from V and 0 bases from J, leaving 12 bases between. This CDR3 is 15 amino acids long.

The V gene is TRBV19, the J gene TRBJ1-2; perhaps TRBD1 as D (6 bases). Germline-derived CDR1 and CDR2 are LNHDA and SQIVND (reference sequence). This CDR3 has 13 residues. With 7 bases removed from V and 4 bases from J, the gap between germline ends came to 13 bases. CDR3 sequence reads: CASTEDSVYGYTF. The CDR3 coding sequence is TGTGCCAGTACCGAGGACAGTGTCTATGGCTACACCTTC.

J is TRBJ2-1 and V is TRBV7-2; 7 nucleotides line up with TRBD2. Per the germline V gene, CDR1 is SGHTA and CDR2 is FQGNSA. Trimming cost V 0 bases and J 9 bases; bases outside gene matches: 5. The CDR3 is 14 residues long. CDR3 loop: CASSLAGGFAEQFF. The CDR3 region has the DNA TGTGCCAGCAGCTTAGCGGGGGGGTTTGCTGAGCAGTTCTTC. The whole variable domain, remainder taken from reference TRBV7-2 and TRBJ2-1, is GAGVSQSPSNKVTEKGKDVELRCDPISGHTALYWYRQSLGQGLEFLIYFQGNSAPDKSGLPSDRFSAERTGGSVSTLTIQRTQQEDSAVYLCASSLAGGFAEQFFGPGTRLTVL.

As to this clonotype: This may come from a read error, since a much larger clone is one base off. The conserved final phenylalanine or tryptophan is absent from the CDR3, which likely points to a read error. The CDR3 sequence is CASSYGHRGGEAFS. The DNA for the CDR3 is TGTGCCAGCAGTTACGGACATCGGGGTGGAGAAGCTTTCTCT. V is TRBV12-3 or TRBV12-4 and J is TRBJ1-1; D might be TRBD1 (5 bases). This CDR3 region has 14 residues. V lost 4 bases and J 8 bases, leaving 17 bases between the germline ends.

This chain joins TRBV7-8 and TRBJ2-1; the match to TRBD2 covers 8 bases. CDR3 length: 14 residues. Germline CDR1 is SGHVS and CDR2 is FQNEAQ. The junction had 11 bases not matched to a gene; V was cut back by 6 bases and J by 10 bases. The CDR3 sequence is CASRHWTGGGEQFF. In DNA, the CDR3 is TGTGCCAGCAGACACTGGACGGGGGGGGGAGAGCAGTTCTTC.

The CDR3 DNA is TGTGCCAGCAGCTATCGGACTAGCGGGGGGGTTTTGTACTTC. Translated, it gives CASSYRTSGGVLYF. The J gene is TRBJ2-5, the V gene TRBV7-8, with TRBD2 matching 15 bases. The CDR3 loop spans 14 amino acids. Per the germline V gene, CDR1 is SGHVS and CDR2 is FQNEAQ. V trimming: 4 bases; J trimming: 13 bases; junction bases outside the gene matches: 7.

This clonotype was detected only a few times. This may stem from a read error, because a much larger clone lies one nucleotide away. The rearrangement uses TRBV5-1 and TRBJ2-3; perhaps TRBD2 as D (6 bases). The germline V and J ends were trimmed by 3 bases and 2 bases, with 13 bases remaining between them. Per germline, CDR1 SGHRS and CDR2 YFSETQ. This CDR3 is built from 15 residues. In nucleotides, the CDR3 is TGCGCCAGCAGCTCGGAGGGTGGATTCACAGATACGCAGTATTTT. Translating it yields CASSSEGGFTDTQYF. Drawing the rest from reference TRBV5-1 and TRBJ2-3, the complete variable domain is KAGVTQTPRYLIKTRGQQVTLSCSPISGHRSVSWYQQTPGQGLQFLFEYFSETQRNKGNFPGRFSGRQFSNSRSEMNVSTLELGDSALYLCASSSEGGFTDTQYFGPGTRLTVL.

V gene TRBV20-1 combines with J gene TRBJ2-5; D perhaps matches TRBD2 (5 bases). The CDR3 is made up of 13 amino acids. CDR1 and CDR2 from the germline V gene are DFQATT and SNEGSKA (reference sequence). Trimming shortened V by 1 base and J by 9 bases, and 15 bases separated the two germline ends. The CDR3 loop is CSARGQRASSQYF. The CDR3 region has the DNA TGCAGTGCTAGAGGGCAGAGGGCAAGTTCCCAGTACTTC.

The V and J genes are TRBV20-1 and TRBJ2-7; maybe TRBD2 (5 bases). From germline, CDR1 is DFQATT and CDR2 SNEGSKA (reference sequence). The CDR3 totals 16 residues. Deletions cut 6 bases from V and 7 bases from J, with 28 bases between. Here the CDR3 reads CSASPGMGGPRWEQYF. CDR3 bases: TGCAGTGCAAGCCCCGGGATGGGCGGTCCGAGGTGGGAGCAGTACTTC.

The V and J genes are TRBV20-1 and TRBJ1-1; D is perhaps TRBD1 (5 bases). The CDR3 length is 15 residues. Trimming stripped 5 bases from V and 4 bases from J, with 20 bases between. The V gene's germline CDR1 is DFQATT and CDR2 SNEGSKA (reference sequence). The CDR3 is CSAGLAGGRGTEAFF. The DNA of the CDR3 is TGCAGTGCTGGCTTGGCGGGGGGACGGGGCACTGAAGCTTTCTTT.

There are many counts of this clonotype. The V call is TRBV12-3 or TRBV12-4, the J call TRBJ1-4; D gene uncertain. The CDR3 sequence is 14 residues long. V lost 3 bases to trimming and J lost 8 bases, with 13 bases between them. This CDR3 is CASSFARGEEKLFF. The CDR3 DNA sequence: TGTGCCAGCAGTTTTGCCCGAGGTGAGGAAAAACTGTTTTTT.

V is TRBV7-9 and J is TRBJ2-3, with a weak D call TRBD1 (5 bases). Germline V gene lookup returns CDR1 SEHNR and CDR2 FQNEAQ (reference sequence). V gave up 2 bases and J gave up 6 bases, with 9 bases separating them. The CDR3 runs to 13 residues. In nucleotides, the CDR3 is TGTGCCAGCAGCTTAACGACAGTTGATACGCAGTATTTT. It yields the protein CASSLTTVDTQYF.

The chain recombines TRBV2 with TRBJ2-1; D ambiguous. V lost 6 bases to trimming and J lost 10 bases, with 22 bases between them. Germline V gene data show CDR1 as SNHLY and CDR2 as FYNNEI. This CDR3 spans 15 amino acids. The CDR3 sequence: CASSLEQASYGEQFF. Written as DNA, the CDR3 is TGTGCCAGCAGCTTAGAGCAAGCTTCCTACGGGGAGCAGTTCTTC.